These 20 T cell receptor beta chains originate from one sample sequenced in a study of T cell responses to AZD1222 COVID-19 vaccine (dated by TCRdb to about 2021). The time point label on this specimen signifies: baseline before first vaccination. The library was prepared using the immunoSEQ multiplex PCR assay. Here the immuneACCESS table is served through TCRdb, limited to in-frame sequences with V and J called. Missing clones are a known gap in these copies; in checked studies unresolved V genes cover under half, and the rest lacks a known reason. This sample lists about 150,000 clones; over 85% were detected once. Approximately 4.9% of the sample rests with the top ten. Sequencing was performed on peripheral blood, taken on day 0 of AZD1222 vaccination. Receptors originate from an adult in good health.

The rearrangement uses TRBV6-5 and TRBJ1-2; 7 positions agree with TRBD1. The germline V gene has CDR1 MNHEY and CDR2 SVGAGI. The CDR3 sequence is 15 residues long. The junction had 6 bases not matched to a gene; V was cut back by 0 bases and J by 5 bases. CDR3 nucleotide sequence: TGTGCCAGCAGTTACTCGGAGGGACAGCCGTATGGCTACACCTTC. This translates into CASSYSEGQPYGYTF.

This clone has more than one count but fewer than ten. V gene TRBV18 combines with J gene TRBJ1-2; the match to TRBD1 covers 7 bases. Germline values: CDR1 KGHSH, CDR2 LQKENI. This CDR3 has 17 residues. V gave up 6 bases and J gave up 1 base; unmatched junction bases: 14. CDR3 amino acids: CASSQDSNRGGNYGYTF. For the CDR3, the DNA is TGTGCCAGCTCTCAGGACTCGAACAGGGGCGGTAACTATGGCTACACCTTC.

The CDR3 DNA reads TGCGCCAGCAGTCCGAAGGGTGGTACTGAAGCTTTCTTT. Protein product: CASSPKGGTEAFF. This chain links TRBV10-2 with TRBJ1-1, with D hard to call. The CDR3 runs 13 residues. Trimming removed 5 bases from V and 5 bases from J, with 12 bases in between. The germline gives CDR1 WSHSY, CDR2 SAAADI.

The rearrangement joins TRBV30 to TRBJ2-5; 8 nucleotides line up with TRBD2. Trimming took 0 bases from V and 2 from J; bases not matched to a gene: 5. The length of the CDR3 is 15 residues. Germline CDR1 reads GTSNPN; CDR2 reads SVGIG (reference sequence). The CDR3 sequence is CAWSVLLAEQETQYF. CDR3 sequence (DNA): TGTGCCTGGAGTGTACTACTAGCGGAGCAAGAGACCCAGTACTTC.

The chain uses TRBV30 and TRBJ2-3; D unresolved. This CDR3 is 12 amino acids long. Germline CDR1 is GTSNPN and CDR2 is SVGIG (reference sequence). The V gene lost 0 bases and the J gene lost 4 bases, with 5 bases spanning the gap. CDR3 amino acids: CAWSVAPDTQYF. The CDR3 DNA reads TGTGCCTGGAGTGTAGCCCCAGATACGCAGTATTTT.

The V and J genes are TRBV19 and TRBJ2-7, with a weak D call TRBD2 (5 bases). The CDR3 extends over 15 amino acids. V was trimmed by 4 bases and J by 5 bases, leaving 18 bases between them. Germline V gene data show CDR1 as LNHDA and CDR2 as SQIVND (reference sequence). CDR3 protein: CASSKSSGSFHEQYF. CDR3 nucleotides: TGTGCCAGTAGTAAGAGTTCGGGGAGTTTTCACGAGCAGTACTTC.

This chain joins TRBV15 and TRBJ2-7; 11 bases match TRBD2. CDR1 is LNHNV and CDR2 is YYDKDF in the germline V gene (reference sequence). Trimming removed 0 bases from V and 7 bases from J; junction bases left unmatched: 11. The CDR3 is 17 amino acids. CDR3 bases: TGTGCCACCAGCAGAGATCCCCGACTAGCGGGACGGGGGGAGCAGTACTTC. Translation gives CATSRDPRLAGRGEQYF.

The J gene is TRBJ1-2, the V gene TRBV25-1; D possibly corresponds to TRBD1 (6 bases). The CDR3 extends over 13 amino acids. The germline V and J ends were trimmed by 7 bases and 4 bases, with 13 bases remaining between them. The germline V gene encodes CDR1 MGHDK and CDR2 SYGVNS. The CDR3 nucleotides read TGTGCCAGCAACCAGACAGGTACCTATGGCTACACCTTC. Its translation: CASNQTGTYGYTF.

This clone was detected only once. The chain has TRBV18 and TRBJ2-3; D might be TRBD1 (6 bases). This CDR3 has 15 amino acids. Per the germline V gene, CDR1 is KGHSH and CDR2 is LQKENI. Trimming removed 5 bases at V and 5 bases at J, with 17 bases between. The CDR3 region has the DNA TGTGCCAGCTCAGGACAACAGGGAATTGGAGATACGCAGTATTTT. This sequence encodes CASSGQQGIGDTQYF.

This clone was counted once. This chain uses TRBV5-4 with TRBJ2-7, with 8 bases lining up with TRBD2. V lost 2 bases, J lost 6 bases, and 13 bases stayed unmatched. This CDR3 region has 16 residues. Germline CDR1 reads SGHNT; CDR2 reads YYREEE (reference sequence). Written as DNA, the CDR3 is TGTGCCAGCAGCTTCGGAGCGGGAGCGGCAACGGTCGAGCAGTACTTC. Amino acids: CASSFGAGAATVEQYF.

This chain uses TRBV11-2 with TRBJ1-6; TRBD1 agrees at 9 bases. The J segment lost 10 bases and the V segment lost 4 bases, leaving 5 bases of the junction unmatched. CDR1 and CDR2 (germline): SGHAT, FQNNGV. This CDR3 comprises 14 residues. The CDR3: CASSSGQGTSPLHF. CDR3 coding DNA: TGTGCCAGCAGCTCTGGACAGGGGACCTCACCCCTCCACTTT.

The chain has TRBV5-1 and TRBJ2-1, with D possibly matching TRBD2 (5 bases). The length of the CDR3 is 14 residues. Germline loops: CDR1 SGHRS, CDR2 YFSETQ. With 0 bases removed from V and 6 bases from J, the gap between germline ends came to 10 bases. This chain's CDR3 is CASSLARTSNEQFF. CDR3 bases: TGCGCCAGCAGCTTGGCCCGGACTTCCAATGAGCAGTTCTTC.

The chain links TRBV19 to TRBJ2-1, with a tentative D call TRBD2 (6 bases). Trimming pared 3 bases from V and 3 bases from J, leaving 12 bases between. Germline assignment: CDR1 LNHDA and CDR2 SQIVND (reference sequence). This CDR3 comprises 15 residues. CDR3 bases: TGTGCCAGTAGTATCCCCCGGCGGGGCTACAATGAGCAGTTCTTC. Protein sequence: CASSIPRRGYNEQFF.

V usage is TRBV7-9 and J usage is TRBJ1-5; no definite D call. V lost 0 bases and J lost 6, with 6 bases in between. CDR1 is SEHNR, CDR2 FQNEAQ, per germline (reference sequence). There are 13 residues in the CDR3. CDR3 in DNA: TGTGCCAGCAGCTTAGCTGCGGCTCAGCCCCAGCATTTT. Protein sequence: CASSLAAAQPQHF.

The CDR3 nucleotides read TGTGCCTGGGGGACAGGGAACGGCGAGACCCAGTACTTC. Its translation: CAWGTGNGETQYF. The V call is TRBV30, the J call TRBJ2-5; 9 bases are a match to TRBD1. Germline trimming cut 5 bases from V and 5 bases from J; bases unmatched to any gene: 6. CDR3 length: 13 amino acids. Germline CDR1 GTSNPN, CDR2 SVGIG (reference sequence).

V is TRBV9 and J is TRBJ1-1; 9 bases are shared with TRBD1. V shed 2 bases, J shed 5 bases, and the junction held 7 bases outside the gene matches. CDR3 size: 15 residues. CDR1 and CDR2 from the germline V gene are SGDLS and YYNGEE. CDR3 DNA sequence: TGTGCCAGCAGCGTCGGGGACAGGGCGTGGACTGAAGCTTTCTTT. Translating it yields CASSVGDRAWTEAFF.

This sequence joins TRBV6-5 and TRBJ2-2; 10 positions agree with TRBD2. This CDR3 comprises 16 residues. J lost 6 bases, V lost 1 base, and 5 bases had no gene match. CDR1 MNHEY and CDR2 SVGAGI come from the germline V gene. The CDR3 nucleotides are TGTGCCAGCAGTTACTGGCTAGCGGGAGACCCCGGGGAGCTGTTTTTT. Amino acids: CASSYWLAGDPGELFF.

The chain combines TRBV30 with TRBJ1-1; tentative D call: TRBD1 (5 bases). V was clipped by 2 bases and J by 3 bases, with 10 bases between them. This CDR3 has 13 residues. CDR1 GTSNPN and CDR2 SVGIG come from the germline V gene (reference sequence). The CDR3 loop reads CAWSRDGDTEAFF. CDR3 DNA: TGTGCCTGGAGTAGGGACGGAGACACTGAAGCTTTCTTT.

The genes are TRBV18 and TRBJ1-2; 7 nucleotides align to TRBD1. The CDR3 is 14 amino acids. The J segment lost 7 bases and the V segment lost 3 bases, leaving 8 bases of the junction unmatched. From germline, CDR1 is KGHSH and CDR2 LQKENI. The CDR3: CASSPATGTGGYTF. CDR3 bases: TGTGCCAGCTCACCCGCGACAGGGACCGGTGGCTACACCTTC.

The V gene is TRBV5-1, the J gene TRBJ1-2, with D perhaps matching TRBD1 (5 bases). The CDR3 is made up of 14 amino acids. CDR1 is SGHRS and CDR2 is YFSETQ in the germline V gene. V lost 3 bases to trimming and J lost 2 bases, with 11 bases between them. CDR3 DNA sequence: TGCGCCAGCAGCTGGGGGTCGCTCAACTATGGCTACACCTTC. Protein product: CASSWGSLNYGYTF. The entire variable domain, with the rest obtained from reference TRBV5-1 and TRBJ1-2, is as follows: KAGVTQTPRYLIKTRGQQVTLSCSPISGHRSVSWYQQTPGQGLQFLFEYFSETQRNKGNFPGRFSGRQFSNSRSEMNVSTLELGDSALYLCASSWGSLNYGYTFGSGTRLTVV.